The 20 T cell receptor beta chains given below trace back to one sample, sequenced in a study of blood T cell repertoires in COVID-19. The data were produced by immunoSEQ multiplex PCR, yet TCRdb's version contains in-frame clones alone and is incomplete. This table has about 16,000 clones, roughly 87% appearing once. Sequencing was done on a sample of peripheral blood. These receptors originate from a man older than 75 with acute or convalescent COVID-19.

V gene TRBV9 combines with J gene TRBJ1-2, with D hard to call. The germline V gene encodes CDR1 SGDLS and CDR2 YYNGEE. This CDR3 has 15 amino acids. V shed 4 bases and J shed 4 bases, with 17 bases lying between them. As DNA, the CDR3 is TGTGCCAGCAGCCCCCGATTACAGCAAGGCTATGGCTACACCTTC. This sequence encodes CASSPRLQQGYGYTF.

This chain connects TRBV27 to TRBJ1-1, with D possibly TRBD1 on 6 matching bases. V lost 5 bases and J lost 6, with 16 bases in between. Germline V gene data show CDR1 as MNHEY and CDR2 as SMNVEV (reference sequence). This CDR3 is built from 14 residues. CDR3 sequence: CASSTTSGVPEAFF. CDR3 sequence (DNA): TGTGCCAGCAGTACCACCTCAGGGGTCCCTGAAGCTTTCTTT.

The V call is TRBV3-1 (or the pseudogene TRBV3-2), the J call TRBJ1-2; no definite D call. Trimming removed 3 bases at V and 8 bases at J, with 19 bases between. The CDR3 is made up of 15 amino acids. Germline values: CDR1 LGHDT, CDR2 YNNKEL (reference sequence). The CDR3 loop is CASSQAEAPGLGYTF. DNA for the CDR3: TGTGCCAGCAGCCAGGCGGAGGCCCCGGGTCTCGGCTACACCTTC.

The genes are TRBV5-6 and TRBJ1-2; the D is unclear. The CDR3 consists of 14 residues. Looked up from germline, CDR1 is SGHDT and CDR2 is YYEEEE. V was cut by 5 bases and J by 2 bases, with 13 bases left in between. The CDR3 nucleotides read TGTGCCAGCAGACCCGACACGCAGAACTATGGCTACACCTTC. As protein: CASRPDTQNYGYTF.

The table lists this clone with a few counts. J is TRBJ2-1 and V is TRBV2, with 8 nucleotides matching TRBD2. Trimming took 2 bases from V and 4 from J; bases not matched to a gene: 1. Germline values: CDR1 SNHLY, CDR2 FYNNEI. The CDR3 totals 14 residues. CDR3 DNA: TGTGCCAGCAGTGAATCTAGCGGGTACAATGAGCAGTTCTTC. The encoded protein is CASSESSGYNEQFF.

The sample holds one count of this clone. This chain links TRBV5-1 with TRBJ1-1; 10 bases are shared with TRBD1. The ends lost 3 bases at V and 5 bases at J; junction bases unmatched: 1. Germline V gene sequence: CDR1 SGHRS, CDR2 YFSETQ. The CDR3 sequence is 13 residues long. CDR3 DNA: TGCGCCAGCAGCTGGACAGGGGGGACTGAAGCTTTCTTT. Translating gives CASSWTGGTEAFF.

The chain carries TRBV18 and TRBJ1-1, with D possibly TRBD1 on 5 matching bases. V lost 0 bases, J lost 1 base, and 12 bases lay in between. The germline gives CDR1 KGHSH, CDR2 LQKENI. This CDR3 contains 16 residues. CDR3 bases: TGTGCCAGCTCACCACCCAGTGGAGGGGCGAACACTGAAGCTTTCTTT. As protein: CASSPPSGGANTEAFF.

This clone was seen only once. The chain combines TRBV5-5 with TRBJ1-1; D is possibly TRBD1 (5 bases). The V gene lost 0 bases and the J gene lost 8 bases, with 11 bases spanning the gap. The CDR3 contains 13 residues. Germline V gives CDR1 SGHKS, CDR2 YYEKEE (reference sequence). Here the CDR3 DNA reads TGTGCCAGCAGCTTGGTCGGAGGGGACGAAGCTTTCTTT. This translates into CASSLVGGDEAFF.

J is TRBJ2-7 and V is TRBV7-2; 7 nucleotides match TRBD2. V trimming: 5 bases; J trimming: 3 bases; junction bases outside the gene matches: 7. Germline V gives CDR1 SGHTA, CDR2 FQGNSA. The CDR3 spans 14 residues. The CDR3 coding sequence is TGTGCCAGCAGCCTCAGCGGGGCACACTACGAGCAGTACTTC. Protein product: CASSLSGAHYEQYF.

This chain links TRBV2 with TRBJ1-1; 8 bases are shared with TRBD1. Germline CDR1 and CDR2: SNHLY and FYNNEI. This CDR3 contains 14 residues. V lost 5 bases to trimming and J lost 1 base; unmatched junction nucleotides: 3. The CDR3 region is CASSFGQGNTEAFF. The CDR3 DNA reads TGTGCCAGCAGTTTTGGACAGGGGAACACTGAAGCTTTCTTT.

The rearrangement uses TRBV5-5 and TRBJ1-2, with D perhaps matching TRBD1 (5 bases). V dropped 1 base and J dropped 4 bases, with 11 bases sitting between them. Germline V gene lookup returns CDR1 SGHKS and CDR2 YYEKEE (reference sequence). The CDR3 totals 14 residues. The CDR3 loop is CASSLTGEFYGYTF. In nucleotides, the CDR3 is TGTGCCAGCAGCTTGACGGGGGAGTTCTATGGCTACACCTTC.

The chain is built from TRBV9 and TRBJ2-2, with a tentative D call TRBD2 (8 bases). The CDR3 spans 18 residues. Trimming removed 4 bases at V and 1 base at J, with 20 bases between. The germline CDR1 and CDR2 sequences are SGDLS and YYNGEE. CDR3 in amino acids: CASSPGGTVFMNTGELFF. CDR3 nucleotide sequence: TGTGCCAGCAGCCCGGGGGGGACAGTTTTTATGAACACCGGGGAGCTGTTTTTT.

The chain uses TRBV7-9 and TRBJ2-1; 10 nucleotides match TRBD2. The CDR3 runs to 15 residues. V was clipped by 5 bases and J by 8 bases; unmatched bases: 9. Germline CDR1 reads SEHNR; CDR2 reads FQNEAQ (reference sequence). The CDR3 protein is CASSTNGLAVDEQFF. In DNA, the CDR3 is TGTGCCAGCAGCACTAATGGACTAGCGGTTGATGAGCAGTTCTTC.

CDR3 residues: CSVADGLPRDGYTF. Here the CDR3 DNA reads TGCAGCGTTGCAGATGGACTCCCTAGGGATGGCTACACCTTC. The V and J genes are TRBV29-1 and TRBJ1-2; D unclear. Germline V CDR1 and CDR2: SQVTM, ANQGSEA. V was trimmed by 4 bases and J by 6 bases, leaving 18 bases between them. The CDR3 consists of 14 residues.

The chain recombines TRBV9 with TRBJ1-6; tentative D call: TRBD1 (5 bases). In germline, CDR1 is SGDLS, CDR2 YYNGEE. Trimming shortened V by 0 bases and J by 10 bases, and 14 bases separated the two germline ends. The CDR3 runs 15 residues. CDR3 coding DNA: TGTGCCAGCAGCGTAGATCAGGGCCCCGGGTCACCCCTCCACTTT. Its protein is CASSVDQGPGSPLHF.

The chain couples TRBV3-1 (or the pseudogene TRBV3-2) to TRBJ1-2; D might be TRBD1 (5 bases). This CDR3 has 12 amino acids. V lost 2 bases and J lost 8, with 9 bases in between. Germline V lookup: CDR1 LGHDT, CDR2 YNNKEL (reference sequence). CDR3 protein: CASSQRGRGYTF. The DNA of the CDR3 is TGTGCCAGCAGCCAAAGGGGCAGGGGCTACACCTTC.

V gene TRBV5-1 combines with J gene TRBJ1-1; unclear D gene. CDR3 length equals 16 residues. CDR1 is SGHRS and CDR2 is YFSETQ in the germline V gene. Trimming stripped 0 bases from V and 0 bases from J, with 12 bases between. In DNA, the CDR3 is TGCGCCAGCAGCTTGGGAAGAGGGCCGATGAACACTGAAGCTTTCTTT. Protein sequence: CASSLGRGPMNTEAFF.

The chain combines TRBV19 with TRBJ1-3; no firm D call. With 5 bases removed from V and 0 bases from J, the gap between germline ends came to 11 bases. CDR1 and CDR2 from the germline V gene are LNHDA and SQIVND (reference sequence). The CDR3 consists of 15 residues. The DNA of the CDR3 is TGTGCCAGTAGTCCCCGAGAGGGCTCTGGAAACACCATATATTTT. Its translation: CASSPREGSGNTIYF.

The rearrangement links TRBV5-1 to TRBJ2-3, with TRBD2 identical over 8 bases. Germline V gene data show CDR1 as SGHRS and CDR2 as YFSETQ. The V segment lost 3 bases and the J segment 0 bases; nucleotides outside the gene matches: 6. The CDR3 has 16 residues. CDR3 residues: CASSSSGGASTDTQYF. The CDR3 bases are TGCGCCAGCAGCTCAAGCGGGGGAGCTAGCACAGATACGCAGTATTTT.

V gene TRBV7-9 combines with J gene TRBJ2-7, with 11 bases that match TRBD2. Germline assignment: CDR1 SEHNR and CDR2 FQNEAQ (reference sequence). The CDR3 has 15 residues. V trimming: 5 bases; J trimming: 3 bases; junction bases outside the gene matches: 6. Here the CDR3 DNA reads TGTGCCAGCAGCACAGGACTAGCGGGTTACTACGAGCAGTACTTC. Its protein product is CASSTGLAGYYEQYF.